Reported below is one TCR beta chain. CDR1 and CDR2 from the germline V gene are MDHEN and SYDVKM. The CDR3 totals 18 residues. The ends lost 5 bases at V and 0 bases at J; junction bases unmatched: 4. This specimen belongs to a study of blood T cell repertoires in COVID-19. The assay was immunoSEQ multiplex PCR, and TCRdb's table has in-frame clones only and misses some. This table has tens of thousands of clones, 70% to 90% appearing once. The clonotype was recovered from a man between 45 and 60 years old with active COVID-19. The sequenced sample consisted of peripheral blood. The genes are TRBV28 and TRBJ2-6; 13 bases fit TRBD2. The CDR3 is CASSPGLAGPSGANVLTF. As DNA, the CDR3 is TGTGCCAGCAGTCCGGGACTAGCGGGACCCTCTGGGGCCAACGTCCTGACTTTC.